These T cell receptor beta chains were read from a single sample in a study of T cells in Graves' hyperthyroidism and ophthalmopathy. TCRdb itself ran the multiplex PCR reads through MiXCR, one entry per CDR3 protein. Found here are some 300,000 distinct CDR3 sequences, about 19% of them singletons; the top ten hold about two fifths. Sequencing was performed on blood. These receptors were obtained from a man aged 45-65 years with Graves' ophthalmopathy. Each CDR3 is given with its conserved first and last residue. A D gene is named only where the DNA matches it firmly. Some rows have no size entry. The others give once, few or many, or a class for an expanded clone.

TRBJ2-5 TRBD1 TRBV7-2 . CASSFTGTGKTQYF TGTGCCAGCAGCTTTACCGGGACAGGAAAGACCCAGTACTTC
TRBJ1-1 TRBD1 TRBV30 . CVTRDRGRTEAFF TGTGTCACCCGCGACAGGGGAAGAACTGAAGCTTTCTTT
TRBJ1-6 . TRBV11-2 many CASTKDAESSYNSPLHF TGTGCCAGCACAAAAGACGCAGAGAGCTCCTATAATTCACCCCTCCACTTT
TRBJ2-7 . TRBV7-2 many CASSLLTGAYEQYF TGTGCCAGCAGCTTACTGACAGGAGCCTACGAGCAGTACTTC
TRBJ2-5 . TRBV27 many CASKGEETQYF TGTGCCAGCAAGGGTGAAGAGACCCAGTACTTC
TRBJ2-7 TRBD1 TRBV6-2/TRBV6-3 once CASSPHGTGYEQYF TGTGCCAGCAGTCCTCATGGGACAGGGTACGAGCAGTACTTC
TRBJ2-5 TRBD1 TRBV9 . CASSAGTGAETQYF TGTGCCAGCAGCGCCGGGACAGGGGCAGAGACCCAGTACTTC
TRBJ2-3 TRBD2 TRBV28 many CASRTSGITDTQYF TGTGCCAGCAGGACTAGCGGGATCACAGATACGCAGTATTTT
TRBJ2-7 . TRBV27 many CASSSKGWGDIYEQYF TGTGCCAGCAGTTCCAAAGGATGGGGGGATATATACGAGCAGTACTTC
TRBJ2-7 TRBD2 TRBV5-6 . CASSPMGLAGNEQYF TGTGCCAGCAGCCCAATGGGACTAGCGGGCAACGAGCAGTACTTC
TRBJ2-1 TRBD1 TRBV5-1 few CASRETPGTADYNEQFF TGCGCCAGCAGAGAAACCCCCGGGACAGCCGACTACAATGAGCAGTTCTTC
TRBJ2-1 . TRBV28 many CASSLSAREQFF TGTGCCAGCAGTTTATCGGCACGGGAGCAGTTCTTC
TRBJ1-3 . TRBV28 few CASSPGVNSGNTIYF TGTGCCAGCAGTCCGGGGGTGAACTCTGGAAACACCATATATTTT
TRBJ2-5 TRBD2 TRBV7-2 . CASSWTSGTSQETQYF TGTGCCAGCAGCTGGACTAGCGGGACATCTCAAGAGACCCAGTACTTC
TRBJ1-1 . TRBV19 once CASSIGRGTVMNTEAFF TGTGCCAGTAGTATCGGTCGGGGTACAGTTATGAACACTGAAGCTTTCTTT
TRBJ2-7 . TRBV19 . CASSPLGERHEQYF TGTGCCAGTAGTCCCCTGGGGGAACGCCACGAGCAGTACTTC
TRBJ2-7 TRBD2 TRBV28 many CASSQGLADYEQYF TGTGCCAGCAGTCAGGGACTAGCGGACTACGAGCAGTACTTC
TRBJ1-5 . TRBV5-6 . CASTLGSWGSNQPQHF TGTGCCAGCACCCTTGGATCATGGGGGAGCAATCAGCCCCAGCATTTT
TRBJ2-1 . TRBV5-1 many CASSLVGNTYNEQFF TGCGCCAGCAGCTTGGTCGGGAATACCTACAATGAGCAGTTCTTC
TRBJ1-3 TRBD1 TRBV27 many CASSSQGAGGNTIYF TGTGCCAGCAGTTCCCAGGGGGCAGGTGGAAACACCATATATTTT
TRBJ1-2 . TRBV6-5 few CASSYRDFLDYGYTF TGTGCCAGCAGTTACCGGGATTTTTTGGACTATGGCTACACCTTC
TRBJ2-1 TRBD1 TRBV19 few CASSMGTDPGTGYLDEQFF TGTGCCAGTAGTATGGGAACCGACCCCGGGACAGGGTACCTGGATGAGCAGTTCTTC
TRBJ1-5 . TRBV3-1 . CASSQDLPFGYQPQHF TGTGCCAGCAGCCAGGACCTCCCCTTTGGGTATCAGCCCCAGCATTTT
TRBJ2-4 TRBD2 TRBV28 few CASSLFSGGGYF TGTGCCAGCAGTTTATTTAGCGGGGGGGGGTACTTC
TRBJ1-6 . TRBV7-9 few CASSLPGSSYNSPLHF TGTGCCAGCAGCTTACCAGGGAGCTCCTATAATTCACCCCTCCACTTT
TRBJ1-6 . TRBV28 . CASFESGRSYNSPLHF TGTGCCAGCTTCGAGTCAGGGAGATCCTATAATTCACCCCTCCACTTT
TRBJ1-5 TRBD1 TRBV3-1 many CASSQGRGQGQPQHF TGTGCCAGCAGCCAAGGGAGGGGGCAGGGTCAGCCCCAGCATTTT
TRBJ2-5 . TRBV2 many CASSENAGQEETQYF TGTGCCAGCAGTGAGAATGCCGGGCAGGAGGAGACCCAGTACTTC
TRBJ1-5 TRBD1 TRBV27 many CASRLTGVVSDQPQHF TGTGCCAGCAGACTTACAGGGGTAGTTAGCGATCAGCCCCAGCATTTT
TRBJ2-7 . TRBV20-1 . CSARGGRGRYEQYF TGCAGTGCTAGAGGAGGCAGGGGGAGGTACGAGCAGTACTTC
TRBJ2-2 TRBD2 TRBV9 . CASSVTSGSNVGELFF TGTGCCAGCAGCGTCACTAGCGGGAGTAATGTCGGGGAGCTGTTTTTT
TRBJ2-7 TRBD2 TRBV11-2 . CASSLEGGLAGGPSYEQYF TGTGCCAGCAGCTTGGAAGGGGGACTAGCGGGAGGGCCCTCCTACGAGCAGTACTTC
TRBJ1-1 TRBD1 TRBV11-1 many CASSTTGGYTEAFF TGTGCCAGCAGCACGACAGGGGGTTACACTGAAGCTTTCTTT
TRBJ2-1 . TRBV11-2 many CASSLVRAGGGNEQFF TGTGCCAGCAGCTTAGTTCGAGCAGGAGGAGGGAATGAGCAGTTCTTC
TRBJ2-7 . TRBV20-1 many CSAPFLKQGTAYEQYF TGCAGTGCTCCCTTCCTGAAACAGGGAACAGCCTACGAGCAGTACTTC
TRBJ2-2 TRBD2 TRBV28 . CASSFLAGGAGELFF TGTGCCAGCAGTTTTCTAGCGGGAGGGGCCGGGGAGCTGTTTTTT
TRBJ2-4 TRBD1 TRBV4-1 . CASSQVGQAMIAKNIQYF TGCGCCAGCAGCCAAGTAGGACAGGCCATGATAGCCAAAAACATTCAGTACTTC
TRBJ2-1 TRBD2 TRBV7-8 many CASRRTSGSSNEQFF TGTGCCAGCAGACGGACTAGCGGGAGTTCGAATGAGCAGTTCTTC
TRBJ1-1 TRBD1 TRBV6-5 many CASSYAGQPMNTEAFF TGTGCCAGCAGTTACGCGGGACAGCCGATGAACACTGAAGCTTTCTTT
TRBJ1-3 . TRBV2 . CASRTEPGNTIYF TGTGCCAGCAGGACAGAACCTGGAAACACCATATATTTT
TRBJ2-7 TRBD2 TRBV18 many CASSPPPASGRGEQYF TGTGCCAGCTCACCCCCCCCCGCTAGCGGGAGGGGCGAGCAGTACTTC
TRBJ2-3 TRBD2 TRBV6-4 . CASSDSSGRAADTQYF TGTGCCAGCAGTGACTCGAGCGGGAGGGCCGCAGATACGCAGTATTTT
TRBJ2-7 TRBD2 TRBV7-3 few CASSLAGGPSDEQYF TGTGCCAGCAGCTTAGCGGGAGGGCCTTCTGACGAGCAGTACTTC
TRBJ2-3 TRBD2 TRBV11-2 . CASSSIAGGQGYF TGTGCCAGCAGCTCAATAGCGGGAGGGCAGGGGTATTTT
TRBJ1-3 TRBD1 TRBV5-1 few CASSRQGDSGNTIYF TGCGCCAGCAGCCGACAGGGGGACTCTGGAAACACCATATATTTT
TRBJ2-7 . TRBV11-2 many CASSLVPGEQYF TGTGCCAGCAGCTTAGTTCCAGGCGAGCAGTACTTC
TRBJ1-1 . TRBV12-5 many CASVGGGWTEAFF TGTGCTAGTGTCGGGGGAGGGTGGACTGAAGCTTTCTTT
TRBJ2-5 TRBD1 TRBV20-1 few CSARGGTEWAQYF TGCAGTGCTAGAGGGGGGACAGAATGGGCCCAGTACTTC
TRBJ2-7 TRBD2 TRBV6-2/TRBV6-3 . CASRPTSGKSYEQYF TGTGCCAGCAGGCCAACTAGCGGGAAGAGCTACGAGCAGTACTTC
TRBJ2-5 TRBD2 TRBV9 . CASSPEGGLAGVLYF TGTGCCAGCAGCCCAGAGGGTGGACTAGCGGGAGTCTTGTACTTC
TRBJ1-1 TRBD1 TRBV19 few CASSSDRVGTEAFF TGTGCCAGTAGCAGCGACAGGGTGGGCACTGAAGCTTTCTTT
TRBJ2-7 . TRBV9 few CASSVGHSYEQHF TGTGCCAGCAGCGTAGGACACTCCTACGAGCAGCACTTC
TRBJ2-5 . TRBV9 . CASSVDPGQETQYF TGTGCCAGCAGCGTGGACCCGGGGCAAGAGACCCAGTACTTC
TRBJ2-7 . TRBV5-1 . CASSLRGLGSHEQYF TGCGCCAGCAGCCTCCGGGGTCTGGGATCCCACGAGCAGTACTTC
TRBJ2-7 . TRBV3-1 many CASSRRGGYEQYF TGTGCCAGCAGCCGGAGGGGGGGCTACGAGCAGTACTTC